This T cell receptor (beta chain) stems from a study of blood T cell repertoires in COVID-19. Overall study: Italy, Spain and the United States were the sources of the convalescent and acute COVID-19 samples. PBMCs, B-cell-depleted T cells, or T cells were the source of the cDNA or gDNA that made up the material.

The CDR3 totals 16 residues. Germline lookup yields CDR1 SGHRS and CDR2 YFSETQ. V lost 0 bases to trimming and J lost 6 bases; unmatched junction nucleotides: 11. Original analysis: Using reference gene primer amplification, nucleated cell counts were estimated. Libraries were prepared by immunoSEQ multiplex PCR; TCRdb keeps only in-frame clonotypes and omits some of them. V, J and clone size were drawn from that table, and D and trimming were deduced from the DNA. The top ten clones hold more than 3% of a sample with about 95,000 clones, around 90% of them seen once. There are a few counts of this clone.

The rearrangement uses TRBV5-1 and TRBJ2-7, with TRBD2 matching 8 bases. This receptor was obtained from a woman in her 70s with acute or convalescent COVID-19. Sample: peripheral blood. The CDR3 region is CASSLGGGGRFLEQYF. CDR3 sequence (DNA): TGCGCCAGCAGCTTGGGGGGCGGCGGGAGGTTCCTCGAGCAGTACTTC. The full variable domain, in which reference TRBV5-1 and TRBJ2-7 provide the parts outside the CDR3, is KAGVTQTPRYLIKTRGQQVTLSCSPISGHRSVSWYQQTPGQGLQFLFEYFSETQRNKGNFPGRFSGRQFSNSRSEMNVSTLELGDSALYLCASSLGGGGRFLEQYFGPGTRLTVT.